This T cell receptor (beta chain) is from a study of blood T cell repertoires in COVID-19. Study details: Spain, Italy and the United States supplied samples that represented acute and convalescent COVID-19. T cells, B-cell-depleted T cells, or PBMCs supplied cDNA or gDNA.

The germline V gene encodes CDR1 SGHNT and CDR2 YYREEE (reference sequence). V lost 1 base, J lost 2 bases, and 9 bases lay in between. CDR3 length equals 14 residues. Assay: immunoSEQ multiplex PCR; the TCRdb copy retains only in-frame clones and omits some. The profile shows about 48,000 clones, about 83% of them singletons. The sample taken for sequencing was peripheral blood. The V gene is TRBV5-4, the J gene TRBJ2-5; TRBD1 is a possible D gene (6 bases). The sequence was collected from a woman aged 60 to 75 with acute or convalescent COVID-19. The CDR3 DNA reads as TGTGCCAGCAGCTTGCAGGGGTTGCAAGAGACCCAGTACTTC. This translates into CASSLQGLQETQYF.